The 9 T cell receptor beta chains listed next were all sequenced from one sample in a study of identical twins. TCRdb re-called the 5' RACE reads with MiXCR, one entry per CDR3 protein. This sample has hundreds of thousands of distinct CDR3 sequences; roughly an eighth occur once, and the top ten carry about 1.6%. The sample also formed part of further work on yellow fever vaccine responses in identical twins.

The sequenced sample was PBMCs. The receptors derive from a woman between 18 and 30 years old in good health.

This clonotype occurred many times. The J gene is TRBJ2-4, the V gene TRBV3-1; D unclear. The germline CDR1 and CDR2 sequences are LGHDT and YNNKEL (reference sequence). V was cut by 1 base and J by 1 base, with 8 bases left in between. The CDR3 totals 15 residues. This chain's CDR3 is CASSQAPIAKNIQYF. The CDR3 DNA follows: TGTGCCAGCAGCCAAGCACCAATCGCCAAAAACATTCAGTACTTC.

The chain combines TRBV7-6 with TRBJ2-3; D possibly corresponds to TRBD2 (6 bases). V was trimmed by 5 bases and J by 4 bases, leaving 13 bases between them. There are 14 residues in the CDR3. Germline loops: CDR1 SGHVS, CDR2 FNYEAQ. CDR3 DNA: TGTGCCAGCAGCCCTGGGACTCGGGCAGATACGCAGTATTTT. Amino acids: CASSPGTRADTQYF.

The V call is TRBV20-1, the J call TRBJ1-3; D is unresolved. CDR1 is DFQATT, CDR2 SNEGSKA, per germline (reference sequence). The CDR3 length is 13 residues. V lost 1 base and J 11 bases, leaving 15 bases between the germline ends. CDR3 in DNA: TGCAGTGCTAGAGCCGTAGGCGGTGTGTCCATATATTTT. The encoded protein is CSARAVGGVSIYF.

This clonotype was counted ten times or more. This chain uses TRBV10-3 with TRBJ2-1, with D hard to call. V lost 6 bases and J lost 0, with 6 bases in between. Germline V gene lookup returns CDR1 ENHRY and CDR2 SYGVKD. The CDR3 is 13 residues long. The CDR3 is CAIRPSSYNEQFF. The CDR3 DNA reads as TGTGCCATCAGACCGAGCTCCTACAATGAGCAGTTCTTC.

This clonotype was seen at least ten times. This sequence joins TRBV28 and TRBJ1-1, with 7 bases aligning to TRBD1. V was pared by 6 bases and J by 3 bases, with 10 bases of the junction left unmatched. This CDR3 is built from 15 residues. The V gene's germline CDR1 is MDHEN and CDR2 SYDVKM. The CDR3 DNA is TGTGCCAGCAGCCCCAGGGGGAGTGGGCACACTGAAGCTTTCTTT. It is translated as CASSPRGSGHTEAFF. The full variable domain, its missing parts supplied by reference TRBV28 and TRBJ1-1, is DVKVTQSSRYLVKRTGEKVFLECVQDMDHENMFWYRQDPGLGLRLIYFSYDVKMKEKGDIPEGYSVSREKKERFSLILESASTNQTSMYLCASSPRGSGHTEAFFGQGTRLTVV.

The table lists this clonotype with many counts. The J gene is TRBJ2-5, the V gene TRBV20-1, with D perhaps TRBD1 or TRBD2 (5 bases each). The germline gives CDR1 DFQATT, CDR2 SNEGSKA (reference sequence). This CDR3 comprises 12 residues. Trimming left V 0 bases short and J 5 bases short, with 7 bases between. The CDR3: CSARDEGETQYF. CDR3 nucleotides: TGCAGTGCTAGAGATGAGGGGGAGACCCAGTACTTC.

This clonotype was observed a few times. J is TRBJ2-1 and V is TRBV9; D unclear. This CDR3 has 16 residues. CDR1 SGDLS and CDR2 YYNGEE come from the germline V gene. V lost 3 bases to trimming and J lost 2 bases, with 15 bases between them. As DNA, the CDR3 is TGTGCCAGCAGCGCCCCGAGATCGGTGGCCTACAATGAGCAGTTCTTC. It is translated as CASSAPRSVAYNEQFF.

This rearrangement joins TRBV6-1 to TRBJ1-1; D gene uncertain. The germline V gene encodes CDR1 MNHNS and CDR2 SASEGT. Deletions cut 0 bases from V and 5 bases from J, with 16 bases between. The CDR3 is 16 amino acids. The CDR3 is CASSEARHNSGTEAFF. CDR3 DNA: TGTGCCAGCAGTGAAGCGCGTCACAACAGTGGAACTGAAGCTTTCTTT.

The CDR3 is CSVVRGPAYNEQFF. As DNA, the CDR3 is TGCAGCGTGGTCAGGGGCCCGGCCTACAATGAGCAGTTCTTC. The chain uses TRBV29-1 and TRBJ2-1; D perhaps matches TRBD1 (6 bases). With 6 bases removed from V and 2 bases from J, the gap between germline ends came to 14 bases. The length of the CDR3 is 14 residues. Germline assignment: CDR1 SQVTM and CDR2 ANQGSEA.